Sequencing of this TCR beta chain was carried out in a study of human T cells and chemical hapten exposure. As for the study in general: Per-sample variation in TCR yield stemmed mainly from small pooled library volume differences. Study findings and constraints: DPC sensitization produced no change in TCRs with frequency above 1 in 1000.

Trimming removed 7 bases from V and 3 bases from J, with 10 bases in between. Germline V gene data show CDR1 as LGHNT and CDR2 as FRNRAP. The length of the CDR3 is 13 residues. Time point defined: healthy volunteer bleed at 2 weeks. Unseparated into fractions, whole blood served as the source from which total RNA was extracted. As the library was built, unique molecular identifiers were attached to individual cDNA molecules. Under the authors' procedure: Samples ranged from about 23,224 to 690,600 TCRs, with a median of roughly 96,000. TCRdb passed the RACE reads through MiXCR, listing each CDR3 protein once. These V and J calls rely on TCRdb rather than the paper's analysis. The table includes about 130,000 distinct CDR3 sequences, about 9.4% detected once. This clonotype was found many times. Its specificity is not known.

The sequence derives from a male donor in good health. Some clones in this sample may be carry-over from other donors' samples. The sequenced sample consisted of whole blood. The chain has TRBV12-5 and TRBJ1-3; the D is unclear. The CDR3 loop reads CASETGFGNTIYF. The CDR3 DNA is TGTGCTAGTGAGACGGGATTTGGAAACACCATATATTTT.